The 2 T cell receptor beta chains below all came from one sample that was sequenced in a study of blood T cell repertoires in COVID-19. Measured with immunoSEQ multiplex PCR; TCRdb has only the in-frame clones, and not every one. Of approximately 480,000 clones in the sample, 89% are singletons; the top ten hold 0.75% to 0.9%. Sequencing was done on a sample of peripheral blood. The receptors shown here come from a man younger than 35 with COVID-19, enrolled during active disease.

This clone came up a few times. This chain connects TRBV5-4 to TRBJ1-1, with D uncertain. V was clipped by 5 bases and J by 1 base, with 15 bases between them. There are 15 residues in the CDR3. Per germline, CDR1 SGHNT and CDR2 YYREEE (reference sequence). In nucleotides, the CDR3 is TGTGCCAGCAGTCCGTCCCGGCGGGAGAACACTGAAGCTTTCTTT. It encodes CASSPSRRENTEAFF. Combining the CDR3 with reference TRBV5-4 and TRBJ1-1 gives the whole variable domain ETGVTQSPTHLIKTRGQQVTLRCSSQSGHNTVSWYQQALGQGPQFIFQYYREEENGRGNFPPRFSGLQFPNYSSELNVNALELDDSALYLCASSPSRRENTEAFFGQGTRLTVV.

CDR3 DNA sequence: TGTGCCAGCAGCCAAGTGGAGGGGACTAGACAGTTCTTC. This codes for CASSQVEGTRQFF. The chain recombines TRBV14 with TRBJ2-1; 8 bases align to TRBD2. The germline CDR1 and CDR2 sequences are SGHDN and FVKESK. J gave up 13 bases and V 1 base, and 6 bases lay outside the gene matches. The CDR3 covers 13 residues.